This T cell receptor (beta chain) came from a study of OX40 agonist ivuxolimab in advanced cancers. V lost 2 bases to trimming and J lost 0 bases, with 9 bases between them. Germline V gene lookup returns CDR1 SGHTA and CDR2 FQGNSA. The CDR3 length is 15 residues. TCRdb's copy holds only in-frame clones and misses some; the assay was immunoSEQ multiplex PCR. The sample lists roughly 83,000 clones, roughly 84% seen once, with less than 9.5% in the top ten. This receptor was taken from an adult with an advanced solid tumor such as melanoma, head and neck, liver or kidney cancer. The sample was CD4+ or CD8+ T cells sorted from blood, taken in a trial of the OX40 agonist ivuxolimab. The J gene is TRBJ2-3, the V gene TRBV7-2, with a tentative D call TRBD2 (5 bases). The CDR3 loop is CASSLQTGSTDTQYF. The CDR3 region has the DNA TGTGCCAGCAGCTTACAGACGGGGAGCACAGATACGCAGTATTTT.